These T cell receptor beta chains were read from a single sample in a study of blood T cell repertoires in COVID-19. TCRdb's table, derived via immunoSEQ multiplex PCR, lists solely in-frame clones and lacks some. In the table there are around 81,000 clones, roughly 90% of which are singletons. Sequencing was carried out using peripheral blood. These receptor sequences come from a man aged 65 to 85 with acute or convalescent COVID-19. Both conserved end residues are part of each CDR3. A D gene is named only where the DNA matches it firmly. Expanded clones get a size class; other rows say once, few or many, or leave the size out.

j_call clone_size d_call v_call cdr3_aa cdr3_nt
TRBJ2-3 - - TRBV7-9 CASSPAGSGDTQYF TGTGCCAGCAGCCCGGCGGGCTCCGGGGATACGCAGTATTTT
TRBJ2-7 - TRBD2 TRBV29-1 CSSLVAGSSYEQYF TGCAGCTCGTTAGTAGCGGGCAGCTCCTACGAGCAGTACTTC
TRBJ2-7 once - TRBV12-3/TRBV12-4 CASSFQGTYEQYF TGTGCCAGCAGTTTTCAGGGCACCTACGAGCAGTACTTC
TRBJ2-7 - - TRBV11-2 CASSLDVVREQYF TGTGCCAGCAGCTTAGATGTGGTTCGGGAGCAGTACTTC
TRBJ1-2 - TRBD1 TRBV28 CASSLHPTGANGYTF TGTGCCAGCAGTCTCCACCCGACAGGGGCAAATGGCTACACCTTC
TRBJ2-2 - - TRBV3-1/TRBV3-2 CASSPTGLSGELFF TGTGCCAGCAGCCCAACAGGGTTGTCCGGGGAGCTGTTTTTT
TRBJ2-5 - TRBD1 TRBV10-3 CAIWTGASETQYF TGTGCCATTTGGACAGGAGCTTCCGAGACCCAGTACTTC
TRBJ1-1 - - TRBV7-2 CASSLAGRGADNTEAFF TGTGCCAGCAGCTTAGCCGGTCGGGGGGCGGACAACACTGAAGCTTTCTTT
TRBJ2-1 - - TRBV7-7 CASSLGGLAYNEQFF TGTGCTAGCAGCTTAGGAGGATTAGCCTACAATGAGCAGTTCTTC
TRBJ2-5 - TRBD2 TRBV4-3 CASSQDSGVRETQYF TGCGCCAGCAGCCAAGATAGCGGGGTTCGGGAGACCCAGTACTTC
TRBJ2-7 - TRBD2 TRBV27 CASSLISSGGSYEQYF TGTGCCAGCAGTTTAATCAGCTCGGGGGGGTCCTACGAGCAGTACTTC
TRBJ2-6 - - TRBV5-1 CASSLAPGANVLTF TGCGCCAGCAGCTTAGCGCCTGGGGCCAACGTCCTGACTTTC
TRBJ2-1 - - TRBV5-4 CASSTLQQRPYNEQFF TGTGCCAGCAGCACCCTCCAGCAGCGGCCTTACAATGAGCAGTTCTTC
TRBJ2-1 few - TRBV2 CASTKDRNNEQFF TGTGCCAGCACTAAAGACAGGAACAATGAGCAGTTCTTC
TRBJ2-1 - TRBD2 TRBV10-3 CAISDGAGGPYEQFF TGTGCCATCAGTGATGGGGCGGGAGGGCCCTATGAGCAGTTCTTC
TRBJ2-7 - TRBD2 TRBV7-6 CASSLVVGLDGYEQYF TGTGCCAGCAGCTTAGTGGTCGGACTAGATGGCTACGAGCAGTACTTC
TRBJ2-7 - TRBD2 TRBV18 CASSPTITLAGGEYEQYF TGTGCCAGCTCACCGACGATCACCCTAGCGGGAGGGGAATACGAGCAGTACTTC
TRBJ2-1 - - TRBV9 CASSPTTGERYNEQFF TGTGCCAGCAGCCCAACGACGGGAGAACGCTACAATGAGCAGTTCTTC
TRBJ1-3 - - TRBV15 CATSRVGAVGSGNTIYF TGTGCCACCAGCAGAGTAGGGGCCGTCGGCTCTGGAAACACCATATATTTT
TRBJ1-2 - - TRBV24-1 CATSDLSGGDVHGYTF TGTGCCACCAGTGATTTGAGTGGAGGGGACGTCCATGGCTACACCTTC
TRBJ1-6 - - TRBV7-8 CASSTGTNNSPLHF TGTGCCAGCAGTACGGGAACAAATAATTCACCCCTCCACTTT
TRBJ1-1 - - TRBV4-3 CASSQDLGGTMAKAFF TGCGCCAGCAGCCAAGATTTGGGGGGGACCATGGCTAAAGCTTTCTTT
TRBJ2-7 - TRBD2 TRBV28 CASSSIRTSNHEQYF TGTGCCAGCAGTTCTATACGGACTAGCAACCACGAGCAGTACTTC
TRBJ2-7 - - TRBV27 CASRQLASYEQYF TGTGCCAGCAGACAGCTTGCGTCCTACGAGCAGTACTTC
TRBJ2-2 - TRBD1 TRBV14 CASSPLDRSYTGELFF TGTGCCAGCAGCCCTTTGGACAGGTCATACACCGGGGAGCTGTTTTTT
TRBJ2-3 - TRBD2 TRBV6-2/TRBV6-3 CASSILAGVGADTQYF TGTGCCAGCAGTATCCTAGCGGGAGTTGGAGCAGATACGCAGTATTTT
TRBJ2-7 - TRBD2 TRBV19 CASGGGLYEQYF TGTGCCAGCGGGGGGGGCCTATACGAGCAGTACTTC
TRBJ2-5 - - TRBV11-2 CASSYGRAETQYF TGTGCCAGCAGCTATGGCAGGGCAGAGACCCAGTACTTC